The source of this T cell receptor (beta chain) is a study of cytomegalovirus exposure and HLA in healthy donors. Overall study results and limits: Serostatus for CMV was the only available immune exposure information. Reported results showed that the classifier diagnosed cytomegalovirus status with high specificity and sensitivity. Follow-up analysis found HLA locus-dependent TCR association rates, highest for DRB1 and lowest for HLA-C. TCR beta V- and J-gene trimming was later associated with a missense DCLRE1C variant.

In regard to this clone: What it binds is unknown.

Vbeta (60) and Jbeta (13) primers were used in the PCR. Repertoires were generated with immunoSEQ multiplex PCR, while TCRdb's copy carries only in-frame clones and drops some. Of about 95,000 clones listed, over 70% were seen once; the top ten hold 10% to 11%. Germline V gives CDR1 MDHEN, CDR2 SYDVKM. The junction had 4 bases not matched to a gene; V was cut back by 5 bases and J by 0 bases. The CDR3 totals 16 residues. Sequencing input: PBMCs. This sequence was found in a man aged 18 to 29 in good health and CMV-seropositive. The rearrangement links TRBV28 to TRBJ1-4; 9 nucleotides align to TRBD1. The CDR3, as DNA: TGTGCCAGCAGTCTACGACAGGGGGCAACTAATGAAAAACTGTTTTTT. Encoded protein: CASSLRQGATNEKLFF.